A selection of T cell receptor beta chains follows, all from one sample in a study of T cell repertoires in cytomegalovirus infection. From the reads, TCRdb called clonotypes with MiXCR, one entry per CDR3 protein. This sample yields 90,000 to 120,000 distinct CDR3 sequences, of which 23% are seen a single time; around 42% belongs to the top ten. The sample taken for sequencing was CD8+ T cells from PBMCs. The receptors derive from a human donor in good health (CMV status not recorded). Some clones in this sample may be carry-over from other donors' samples. CDR3s include the opening cysteine and the closing phenylalanine or tryptophan. A D gene is named only where the DNA matches it firmly. Expanded clones get a size class; other rows say once, few or many, or leave the size out.

>TRBV7-2|TRBJ2-7|NA|many
TGTGCCAGCAGCGGAAACGGTGTATCCTACGAGCAGTACTTC
CASSGNGVSYEQYF
>TRBV7-8|TRBJ1-4|NA|NA
TGTGCCAGCAGCACCCTTGGAGGCAGGTCCTATGAAAAACTGTTTTTT
CASSTLGGRSYEKLFF
>TRBV6-8|TRBJ2-7|TRBD1|NA
TGTGCCAGCGGTACGACAGGGGCCTACGAGCAGTACTTC
CASGTTGAYEQYF
>TRBV20-1|TRBJ2-3|TRBD1|NA
TGCAGTGCTAGAGATCTGGAGACAGGGGATGGAGATACGCAGTATTTT
CSARDLETGDGDTQYF
>TRBV6-6|TRBJ1-1|NA|NA
TGTGCCAGCATGTCCGGTGGGGCTGAAGCTTTCTTT
CASMSGGAEAFF
>TRBV7-2|TRBJ2-2|NA|many
TGTGCCAGCAGAACGGGACCGGACACCGGGGAGCTGTTTTTT
CASRTGPDTGELFF
>TRBV7-3|TRBJ2-3|TRBD2|NA
TGTGCCAGCAGCTTAACTAGCGGGGGGGCCGGGGATACGCAGTATTTT
CASSLTSGGAGDTQYF
>TRBV12-3/TRBV12-4|TRBJ1-2|NA|many
TGTGCCAGCAGTTTGGACTTGGGTGGCTACACCTTC
CASSLDLGGYTF
>TRBV7-3|TRBJ2-1|TRBD2|many
TGTGCCAGCAGCCCGACCGGCGGGGGGCTAGGTGAGCAGTTCTTC
CASSPTGGGLGEQFF
>TRBV7-6|TRBJ2-1|TRBD2|NA
TGTGCCAGCAGCCTGGCTAGCGGCTACAATGAGCAGTTCTTC
CASSLASGYNEQFF
>TRBV28|TRBJ2-7|NA|few
TGTGCCAGCAGGGACAGCTACGAGCAGTACTTC
CASRDSYEQYF
>TRBV28|TRBJ2-7|NA|few
TGTGCCAGCAGTTTCCCCACTAACAGGGAAGGGAACTACGAGCAGTACTTC
CASSFPTNREGNYEQYF
>TRBV4-3|TRBJ2-1|TRBD2|few
TGCGCCAGCAGCCCGCGGGAGGGCAATGAGCAGTTCTTC
CASSPREGNEQFF
>TRBV11-2|TRBJ1-1|NA|NA
TGTGCCAGCGCCCCTCTTCAGGGAGAGAACACTGAAGCTTTCTTT
CASAPLQGENTEAFF
>TRBV11-2|TRBJ2-7|NA|NA
TGTGCCAGCAGCTTAGCTCGGCAGCTTTCCTACGAGCAGTACTTC
CASSLARQLSYEQYF
>TRBV12-3/TRBV12-4|TRBJ2-6|NA|NA
TGTGCCAGCAGTCATGGGGACTCTGGGGCCAACGTCCTGACTTTC
CASSHGDSGANVLTF
>TRBV27|TRBJ1-1|TRBD1|few
TGTGCCAGCAGTGCCGGGACAGGGGGTGGGAACACTGAAGCTTTCTTT
CASSAGTGGGNTEAFF
>TRBV7-3|TRBJ2-3|NA|NA
TGTGCCAGCAGCTCCACGGGGGGCCTCACAGATACGCAGTATTTT
CASSSTGGLTDTQYF
>TRBV28|TRBJ2-7|NA|many
TGTGCCAGCACTCGGGGGAACTACGAGCAGTACTTC
CASTRGNYEQYF
>TRBV20-1|TRBJ2-7|NA|few
TGCAGTGCTAGAGATCTCGGGGACTCCTACGAGCAGTACTTC
CSARDLGDSYEQYF
>TRBV10-3|TRBJ2-7|TRBD1|NA
TGTGCCTCCAGGGGTTACAGGGGGCTTACATACGAGCAGTACTTC
CASRGYRGLTYEQYF
>TRBV7-2|TRBJ2-7|NA|many
TGTGCCAGCAGCTTAGATTCGTCTTGGTCGGATGTCTCCTACGAGCAGTACTTC
CASSLDSSWSDVSYEQYF
>TRBV5-1|TRBJ1-2|NA|NA
TGCGCCAGCAGCTTTTACGGGACTGGCTATGGCTACACCTTC
CASSFYGTGYGYTF
>TRBV14|TRBJ2-2|NA|few
TGTGCCAGCAGCCAAGTCCAAATTCCGATCACCGGGGAGCTGTTTTTT
CASSQVQIPITGELFF
>TRBV24-1|TRBJ2-7|TRBD1|NA
TGTGCCACCAGTGATCCCGGACAGGGGTCCTACGAGCAGTACTTC
CATSDPGQGSYEQYF
>TRBV13|TRBJ2-7|NA|NA
TGTGCCAGCAGCGGGGGGGCGGGCTACGAGCAGTACTTC
CASSGGAGYEQYF
>TRBV20-1|TRBJ2-7|NA|few
TGCAGTGCTAGAGATACGGTCGGGGGCATATCCTACGAGCAGTACTTC
CSARDTVGGISYEQYF
>TRBV7-9|TRBJ1-3|NA|many
TGTGCCAGCAGCTTCGACGACAGGCTTTACTCTGGAAACACCATATATTTT
CASSFDDRLYSGNTIYF
>TRBV7-9|TRBJ2-3|NA|many
TGTGCCAGCAGCCCCCGGGAAGGGGCAGATACGCAGTATTTT
CASSPREGADTQYF